This T cell receptor (beta chain) appears in the sequencing data of a study of blood T cell repertoires in COVID-19. At the level of the study: The origin of the acute and convalescent COVID-19 samples was the United States, Italy and Spain. PBMCs, B-cell-depleted T cells, or T cells provided the cDNA or gDNA that made up the material.

CDR1 and CDR2 from the germline V gene are SGDLS and YYNGEE. J was trimmed by 4 bases and V by 3 bases; bases with no gene match: 2. CDR3 size: 13 residues. Patients from Seattle were sampled longitudinally, starting during active infection. Under the authors' procedure: Using reference gene primer amplification, nucleated cell counts were estimated. Method: immunoSEQ multiplex PCR; TCRdb's copy keeps in-frame clones and lacks some. V and J calls plus clone size are reproduced from that table; the DNA served to infer D and trimming. Of a few hundred thousand clones in the sample, 85% to 90% are singletons; the top ten hold around 10%.

Sequencing input: peripheral blood. The TCR was taken from a woman aged 30 to 39 with COVID-19, enrolled during active disease. The genes are TRBV9 and TRBJ1-2; the match to TRBD1 covers 8 bases. The CDR3 spells CASSEQGGYGYTF. CDR3 coding DNA: TGTGCCAGCAGCGAACAGGGGGGCTATGGCTACACCTTC.